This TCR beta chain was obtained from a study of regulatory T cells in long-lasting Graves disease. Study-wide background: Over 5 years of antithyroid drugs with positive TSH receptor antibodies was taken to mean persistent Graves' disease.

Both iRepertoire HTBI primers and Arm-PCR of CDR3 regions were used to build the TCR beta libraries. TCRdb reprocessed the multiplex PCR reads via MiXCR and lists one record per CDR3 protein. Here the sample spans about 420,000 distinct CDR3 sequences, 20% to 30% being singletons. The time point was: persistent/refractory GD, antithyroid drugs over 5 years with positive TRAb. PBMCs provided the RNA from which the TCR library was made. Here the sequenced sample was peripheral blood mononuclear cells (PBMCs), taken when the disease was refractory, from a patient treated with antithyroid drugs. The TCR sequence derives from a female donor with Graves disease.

CDR3 amino acids: CASAPNRAALSRNTEAFF. The DNA of the CDR3 is TGTGCCAGCGCACCCAACCGGGCCGCTTTGAGCCGGAACACTGAAGCTTTCTTT. The genes are TRBV7-3 and TRBJ1-1; no clear D gene. The V end lost 8 bases, the J end lost 1 base, and 26 bases lay between the germline ends. Germline loops: CDR1 SGHTA, CDR2 FQGTGA. This CDR3 comprises 18 residues.